This T cell receptor (beta chain) stems from a study of T cell changes during pregnancy in multiple sclerosis. The table came from immunoSEQ multiplex PCR; TCRdb's copy has only in-frame clones and leaves some out. Of 35,000 to 50,000 clones in the sample, less than 90% were seen once. The CDR3 spans 11 residues. Germline assignment: CDR1 GTSNPN and CDR2 SVGIG (reference sequence). V was pared by 3 bases and J by 6 bases, with 1 base of the junction left unmatched. Material: CD4+ T cells from peripheral blood mononuclear cells, obtained before pregnancy. The chain joins TRBV30 to TRBJ2-7, with 8 bases aligning to TRBD1. This receptor was obtained from a female donor with multiple sclerosis, enrolled in a pregnancy study. Written as DNA, the CDR3 is TGTGCCTGGAGGACAGGGGCCGAGCAGTACTTC. It translates to CAWRTGAEQYF.